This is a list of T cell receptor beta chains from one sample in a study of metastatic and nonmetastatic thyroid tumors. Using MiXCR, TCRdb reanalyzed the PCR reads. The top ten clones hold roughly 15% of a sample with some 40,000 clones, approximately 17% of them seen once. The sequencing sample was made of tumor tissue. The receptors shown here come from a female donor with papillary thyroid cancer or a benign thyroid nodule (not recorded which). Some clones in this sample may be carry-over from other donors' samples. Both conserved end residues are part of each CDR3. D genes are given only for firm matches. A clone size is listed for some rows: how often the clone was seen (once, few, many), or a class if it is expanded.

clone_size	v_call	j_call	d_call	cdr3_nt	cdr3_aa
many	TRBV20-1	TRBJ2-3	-	TGCAGTGCTTCACTAGCAGACACGCAGTATTTT	CSASLADTQYF
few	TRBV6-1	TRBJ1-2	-	TGTGCCAGCATAAGGACAGTGGCGAGTAACTATGGCTACACCTTC	CASIRTVASNYGYTF
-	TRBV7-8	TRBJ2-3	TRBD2	TGTGCCAGCAGCTTAGTTAGGACTAGTGGGATCCGTAATACGCAGTATTTT	CASSLVRTSGIRNTQYF
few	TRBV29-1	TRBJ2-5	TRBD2	TGCAGCGCCGAAAGACTAGCGGGACAAACTCAAGAGACCCAGTACTTC	CSAERLAGQTQETQYF
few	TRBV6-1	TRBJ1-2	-	TGTGCCAGCATCCTCCTTCCTAATCCCGCAGGGCTCTATGGCTACACCTTC	CASILLPNPAGLYGYTF
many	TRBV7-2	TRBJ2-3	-	TGTGCCAGCAGCAGAGAACAGGGTACAGATACGCAGTATTTT	CASSREQGTDTQYF
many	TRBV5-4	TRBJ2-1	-	TGTGCCAGCAGCGGAGTTACCATCGCTGAGCAGTTCTTC	CASSGVTIAEQFF
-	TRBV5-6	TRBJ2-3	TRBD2	TGTGCCAGCAGCTTGAGTGTTGGGTACGGGGGACTAGCCACAGATACGCAGTATTTT	CASSLSVGYGGLATDTQYF
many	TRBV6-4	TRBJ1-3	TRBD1	TGTGCCAGCAGCCCTCAGGGGGCTGGAAACACCATATATTTT	CASSPQGAGNTIYF
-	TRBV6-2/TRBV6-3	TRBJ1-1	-	TGTGCCAGCAGTTACTCGGGCAAAACTAACACTGAAGCTTTCTTT	CASSYSGKTNTEAFF
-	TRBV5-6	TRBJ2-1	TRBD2	TGTGCCAGCAGCTTGTATAGGACTAGCGAATTAGTCAATGAGCAGTTCTTC	CASSLYRTSELVNEQFF
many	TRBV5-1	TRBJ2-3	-	TGCGCCAGCAATCGGGACTTCACAGATACGCAGTATTTT	CASNRDFTDTQYF
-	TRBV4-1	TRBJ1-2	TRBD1	TGCGCCAGCAGCTACCGACAGGGGGCACCGGATAACTATGGCTACACCTTC	CASSYRQGAPDNYGYTF
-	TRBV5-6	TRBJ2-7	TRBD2	TGTGCCAGCAGCTTGGCAACTAGCGGGAGGAGCTCCTACGAGCAGTACTTC	CASSLATSGRSSYEQYF
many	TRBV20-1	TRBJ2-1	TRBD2	TGCAGTGCGGACCTACTAGCGGGGGGGGCAGAGCAGTTCTTC	CSADLLAGGAEQFF
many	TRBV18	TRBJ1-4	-	TGTGCCAGCTCGCGCTTGCGACTGGAGAATGAAAAACTGTTTTTT	CASSRLRLENEKLFF
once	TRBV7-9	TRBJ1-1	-	TGTGCCAGCAGTCAAGGGGGGACCGCTAACACTGAAGCTTTCTTT	CASSQGGTANTEAFF
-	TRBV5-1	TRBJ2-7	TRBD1	TGCGCCAGCAGCTTTCGATGGGACAGTAGGGACGAGCAGTACTTC	CASSFRWDSRDEQYF
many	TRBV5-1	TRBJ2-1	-	TGCGCCAGCAGTGCACAGCAAGAGCAGTTCTTC	CASSAQQEQFF
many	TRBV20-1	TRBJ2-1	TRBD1	TGCAGTGCTAGAGCCGGGACAGGGATGTACAATGAGCAGTTCTTC	CSARAGTGMYNEQFF
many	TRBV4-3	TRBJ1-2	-	TGCGCCAGCAGCCAAGACAGGGGACTTAACTATGGCTACACCTTC	CASSQDRGLNYGYTF
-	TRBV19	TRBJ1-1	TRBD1	TGTGCCAGTAGGGGGGCCGGGGGTGACAGGGGACTCGGGACTGAAGCTTTCTTT	CASRGAGGDRGLGTEAFF
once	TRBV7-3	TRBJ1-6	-	TGTGCCAGCAGCTTAACGGCAGGTACTACCCTCCACTTT	CASSLTAGTTLHF
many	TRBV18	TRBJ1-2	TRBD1	TGTGCCAGCTCACCAGGACAGGGTAGCTATGGCTACACCTTC	CASSPGQGSYGYTF
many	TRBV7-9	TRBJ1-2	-	TGTGCCAGCAGCTTAGACAGGGAGAGCAACTATGGCTACACCTTC	CASSLDRESNYGYTF
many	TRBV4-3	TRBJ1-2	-	TGCGCCAGCAGCCAAGATCACGGGGGCATGGGCTATGGCTACACCTTC	CASSQDHGGMGYGYTF
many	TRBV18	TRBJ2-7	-	TGTGCCAGCTCACCAGCAACTAGAGCGTCGGCCGAGCAGTACTTC	CASSPATRASAEQYF
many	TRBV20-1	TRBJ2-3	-	TGCAGTGCTAGAGAACCTCGGGGGGCCCTCCCAGATACGCAGTATTTT	CSAREPRGALPDTQYF
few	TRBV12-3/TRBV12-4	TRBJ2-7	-	TGTGCCAGCAGTCCTGTACAGGGGAGGTACGAGCAGTACTTC	CASSPVQGRYEQYF
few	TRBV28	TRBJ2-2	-	TGTGCCAGCAGTTTAGGCGGGGCTGGTACCGTGGAGCTGTTTTTT	CASSLGGAGTVELFF
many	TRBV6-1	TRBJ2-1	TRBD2	TGTGCCAGCACCGTGTGGGCTAGCGGTTACAATGAGCAGTTCTTC	CASTVWASGYNEQFF
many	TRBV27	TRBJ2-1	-	TGTGCCAGCAGTACTTACAATGAGCAGTTCTTC	CASSTYNEQFF
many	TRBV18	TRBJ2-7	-	TGTGCCAGCTCAACCGACTGGGTGGGGGACGAGCAGTACTTC	CASSTDWVGDEQYF
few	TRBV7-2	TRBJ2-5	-	TGTGCCATCAGCCAGGGACCTCGGGAGACCCAGTACTTC	CAISQGPRETQYF
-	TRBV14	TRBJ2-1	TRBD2	TGTGCCAGCAGCCATCCGGGACTAGCGGGAGGAATTTCTGCGAATGATCAGTTCTTC	CASSHPGLAGGISANDQFF
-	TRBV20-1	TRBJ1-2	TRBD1	TGCAGTGCTGTCAACCGACAGGGTGGCTATGGCTACACCTTC	CSAVNRQGGYGYTF
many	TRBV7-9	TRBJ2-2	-	TGTGCCAGCAGCTTAGCCACTACCGGGGAGCTGTTTTTT	CASSLATTGELFF
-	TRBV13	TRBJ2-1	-	TGTGCCAGCAGCCCGCAGGGCGGGATAAACCGTGAGCAGTTCTTC	CASSPQGGINREQFF
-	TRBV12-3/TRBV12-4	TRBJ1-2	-	TGTGCCAGCAGTTCCCGGGGTGTTTCCCTGGTCAACACCTTC	CASSSRGVSLVNTF
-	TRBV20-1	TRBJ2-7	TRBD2	TGCAGTGCTAGAGTTAGCGGGCGGACCTACGAGCAGTACTTC	CSARVSGRTYEQYF
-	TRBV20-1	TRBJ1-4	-	TGCAGTGCTAGAGCGGGGGGGCGAGGTGAAAAACTGTTTTTT	CSARAGGRGEKLFF